The T cell receptor beta chain under discussion was sequenced for a study of monozygotic twins with inflammatory bowel disease (dated by TCRdb to between 2018 and 2021). Regarding the complete study: In total, about 30 monozygotic twin pairs made up the full study: 19 Danish pairs, all IBD-discordant, plus nine German pairs, of which four were IBD-concordant and five were IBD-discordant. Disease-associated traits were sought mainly through comparisons between IBD patients and their genetically identical healthy co-twins within discordant pairs. Each individual had, on average, about 151 000 unique TCRalpha sequences and 181 000 unique TCRbeta sequences available for analysis.

The library was generated by 5' RACE. The input for every TCR library was 3,500 to 4,000 ng of total RNA. cDNA was synthesized with SMARTScribe reverse transcriptase in eight separate reactions per sample. During cDNA synthesis, unique molecular identifiers containing a 6-nucleotide sample barcode were introduced by template switching. TCRalpha and TCRbeta cDNA was amplified by two nested PCRs of roughly 16 and 10 cycles, with bead purification after each PCR. Before amplification, the cDNA was treated with uracil DNA-glycosylase and purified using the QIAquick PCR purification kit. The second PCR added Illumina TruSeq-compatible adapters along with sample-specific barcodes. TapeStation and Qubit were used to check library quality and concentration, and roughly 5.5 ng of each library was pooled. The pooled libraries were sequenced with 2 x 100 bp reads and custom sequencing primers on an Illumina HiSeq2500 single-index Rapid Run. The original methods were these. MiGEC version 1.2.6 was used for UMI-based consensus assembly to correct PCR and sequencing errors. MiXCR version 2.1.1 was used for V(D)J alignment, clonotype assembly and CDR3 extraction. To normalise gene usage, clonotype sharing and MAIT/NKT TCR abundance, the analysis used the top 1000, 10 000 and 20 000 clonotypes per sample. Diversity was computed as the inverse Simpson index with the vegan R package after downsampling to 27 000 UMIs. Paired Mann-Whitney U tests were applied to discordant twin pairs, with Benjamini-Hochberg correction for multiple testing. Through TCRdb reprocessing, the reads give one entry per CDR3 protein sequence; DNA is omitted. The V and J calls shown here were made by TCRdb, not taken from the authors' results. This sample's listing comprises 150,000 to 200,000 distinct CDR3 sequences. Of the sample, approximately 3% is held by the ten largest clones.

The CDR3, cysteine through phenylalanine, is 14 amino acids long. No nucleotide data were recorded. The germline V gene provides CDR1 SGHDN and CDR2 FVKESK. General study outcomes and caveats: Repertoire similarity did not differ between concordant and discordant twins, possibly due to limited statistical power. Because patients received different immunosuppressive treatments, the repertoires may have picked up extra background noise and variability between individuals. IBD patients shared fewer clonotypes with other individuals than healthy twins did, most markedly in patients showing signs of disease activity. A decrease in TCRbeta repertoire diversity, as measured by inverse Simpson index, was observed in IBD patients compared with their healthy co-twins. Distinction between different T cell subtypes could not be achieved in the analysis. The results gave no support for a single strong signal or clonotype linked to IBD.

From each donor, a roughly 2.4 ml peripheral blood sample was collected into PAXgene tubes and kept at -80 degrees C. Without any T cell sorting, total RNA was extracted from whole blood using the PAXgene blood miRNA kit on an automated QIAcube. Deep TCRalpha and TCRbeta repertoire profiling with unique molecular barcoding was performed on peripheral blood of monozygotic twin pairs concordant or discordant for inflammatory bowel disease. Smoking habits were recorded for all twin pairs, with individuals classified as current, former or never smokers. As for this clonotype: Which antigen it targets is not known.

The source material was blood. The chain uses TRBV14 and TRBJ1-2. The sequence was collected from a human donor with ulcerative colitis or Crohn's disease, or a healthy co-twin of an affected twin (not recorded which). The CDR3 in this case is CASSQGSLTYGYTF.